Reported below is one T cell receptor beta chain. Antigen unknown. The entry originates in a study of memory CD4+ T cells and cytomegalovirus serostatus. With V trimmed by 3 bases and J by 4 bases, 4 bases remained unmatched. The CDR3 totals 16 residues. Germline V gives CDR1 LNHDA, CDR2 SQIVND (reference sequence). Whole-study findings and limits: Suggested: most of the CMV-linked TCR signature lies in CD4+ memory cells. CD4+ memory repertoires contained about 40% of the 164 reported CMV TCRbeta sequences.

In the original processing: After removing out-of-frame reads, around 2 million distinct TCRbeta sequences remained. Assay used: immunoSEQ multiplex PCR; TCRdb lists only in-frame clones, some missing. V and J calls and clone size are those listed in that table; D and trimming were worked out from the DNA. The sample holds some 50,000 clones; around 70% are singletons and the top ten take roughly 1.2%. Single viable CD3+CD4+CD8-CD45RO+ cells were sorted as the memory CD4+ T cells. Serum IgG to CMV pp150, pp28, p38 and p52 defined serostatus. The receptor comes from an adult in good health and CMV-seropositive. V usage is TRBV19 and J usage is TRBJ2-2; 11 positions match TRBD1. Sequencing input: memory CD4+ T cells from blood. This CDR3 reads CASSMGQGEGTGELFF. The CDR3 nucleotides read TGTGCCAGTAGTATGGGACAGGGGGAGGGCACCGGGGAGCTGTTTTTT.